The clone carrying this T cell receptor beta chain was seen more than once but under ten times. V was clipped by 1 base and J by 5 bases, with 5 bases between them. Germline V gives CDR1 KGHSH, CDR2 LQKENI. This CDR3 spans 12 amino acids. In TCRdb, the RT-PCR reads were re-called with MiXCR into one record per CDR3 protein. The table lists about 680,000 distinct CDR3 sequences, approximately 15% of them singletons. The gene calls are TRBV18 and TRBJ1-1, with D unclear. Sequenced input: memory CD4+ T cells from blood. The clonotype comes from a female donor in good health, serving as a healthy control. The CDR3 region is CASSPQRTEAFF. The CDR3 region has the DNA TGTGCCAGCTCACCACAAAGGACTGAAGCTTTCTTT.